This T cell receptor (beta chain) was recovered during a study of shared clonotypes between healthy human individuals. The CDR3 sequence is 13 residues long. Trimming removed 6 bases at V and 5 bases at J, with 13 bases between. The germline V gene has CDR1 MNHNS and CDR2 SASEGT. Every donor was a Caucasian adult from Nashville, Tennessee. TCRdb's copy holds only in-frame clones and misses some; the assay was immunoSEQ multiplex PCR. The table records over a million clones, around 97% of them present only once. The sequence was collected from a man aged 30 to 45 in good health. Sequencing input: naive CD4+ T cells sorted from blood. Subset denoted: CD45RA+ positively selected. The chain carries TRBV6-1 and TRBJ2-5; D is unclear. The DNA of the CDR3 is TGTGCCAGCAGCGAATGGTTAAGGGAGACCCAGTACTTC. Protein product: CASSEWLRETQYF.